The clone carrying this T cell receptor (beta chain) has at least ten counts. Its antigen is still unknown. Extracted RNA was reverse transcribed into cDNA, the sequencing template. Generated by immunoSEQ multiplex PCR, the TCRdb table keeps only in-frame clones and is missing some. Of around 100,000 clones listed, approximately 52% were seen once; the top ten hold 8.8%. The CDR3 runs to 16 residues. The V end was cut by 2 bases, the J end by 2 bases, with 16 bases between. In germline, CDR1 is SGHDT, CDR2 YYEEEE. The record originates from a study of CD8+ T cells in alopecia areata. Study findings and constraints: Possibly as an HLA-related effect, TCR sharing across patients appeared less clear than in mice.

Sequenced: CD4+ T cells sorted from blood. The sequence was collected from a human donor in good health. V usage is TRBV5-6 and J usage is TRBJ2-5; D not certain. This CDR3 is CASSFWAIEIQETQYF. As DNA, the CDR3 is TGTGCCAGCAGCTTTTGGGCCATCGAGATTCAAGAGACCCAGTACTTC.